Listed here are 20 T cell receptor beta chains from one sample, sequenced in a study of CD8 T cells in ankylosing spondylitis (dated by TCRdb to 2016 to 2017). Libraries were constructed by 5' RACE. Data came from an Illumina HiSeq 2500. Through fastp at Q25 and MiXCR, TCRdb rebuilt clones from the public reads, retaining in-frame beta chains. Each record represents a unique CDR3 protein, reported with the most common genes and DNA among its rows. The sample yields around 230,000 distinct CDR3 sequences; over 8.5% were counted once. Together, the top ten hold 6.5% to 7% of the sample. The sample consisted of blood, either unsorted or a sorted T cell fraction (not recorded which). These receptors were obtained from a male donor with ankylosing spondylitis or in good health (not recorded which).

In its sample, this clonotype was seen many times. V is TRBV20-1 and J is TRBJ2-7, with TRBD1 matching 9 bases. With 4 bases clipped from V and 0 bases from J, the junction kept 4 bases outside the gene matches. The CDR3 runs to 14 residues. Germline V gives CDR1 DFQATT, CDR2 SNEGSKA (reference sequence). CDR3 amino acids: CSATDRGTSYEQYF. DNA for the CDR3: TGCAGTGCTACCGACAGGGGGACCTCCTACGAGCAGTACTTC.

This clonotype was recorded at least ten times. The chain is built from TRBV20-1 and TRBJ1-3, with TRBD1 matching over 7 bases. Trimming removed 5 bases from V and 0 bases from J; junction bases left unmatched: 1. CDR1 and CDR2 (germline): DFQATT, SNEGSKA (reference sequence). The CDR3 has 13 residues. CDR3 sequence reads: CSAYRGSGNTIYF. The DNA for the CDR3 is TGCAGTGCTTACAGGGGCTCTGGAAACACCATATATTTT.

The genes are TRBV7-2 and TRBJ2-7, with D tentatively TRBD1 (5 bases). Germline V gene data show CDR1 as SGHTA and CDR2 as FQGNSA. Deletions cut 3 bases from V and 0 bases from J, with 9 bases between. The CDR3 is 14 residues long. The CDR3 region has the DNA TGTGCCAGCAGCTTCGACAGAAACTCCTACGAGCAGTACTTC. Translating it yields CASSFDRNSYEQYF.

There are many counts of this clonotype. The chain uses TRBV3-1 and TRBJ2-5, with D unclear. The ends were cut back, 1 base at V and 4 bases at J, with 7 bases in the middle. Germline V gene sequence: CDR1 LGHDT, CDR2 YNNKEL (reference sequence). This CDR3 contains 13 residues. CDR3 sequence reads: CASSQVRRETQYF. In DNA, the CDR3 is TGTGCCAGCAGCCAAGTCAGGAGAGAGACCCAGTACTTC.

This clonotype occurred many times. The chain joins TRBV12-3 or TRBV12-4 to TRBJ1-5, with D possibly TRBD1 on 5 matching bases. The CDR3 runs to 15 residues. The ends were cut back, 0 bases at V and 0 bases at J, with 6 bases in the middle. The CDR3 sequence: CASSLARVSNQPQHF. For the CDR3, the DNA is TGTGCCAGCAGTTTAGCCAGGGTTAGCAATCAGCCCCAGCATTTT.

This clonotype was seen just once. The genes are TRBV5-4 and TRBJ2-7, with 10 bases lining up with TRBD2. The V segment lost 3 bases and the J segment 2 bases; nucleotides outside the gene matches: 5. The CDR3 has 15 amino acids. In germline, CDR1 is SGHNT, CDR2 YYREEE (reference sequence). CDR3 nucleotides: TGTGCCAGCAGCTCTAGCGGGAGTATCCCCTACGAGCAGTACTTC. This translates into CASSSSGSIPYEQYF. The full variable domain, with the rest looked up from reference TRBV5-4 and TRBJ2-7, is ETGVTQSPTHLIKTRGQQVTLRCSSQSGHNTVSWYQQALGQGPQFIFQYYREEENGRGNFPPRFSGLQFPNYSSELNVNALELDDSALYLCASSSSGSIPYEQYFGPGTRLTVT.

This clonotype was observed at least ten times. The rearrangement joins TRBV7-8 to TRBJ2-3, with D perhaps TRBD2 (6 bases). Per germline, CDR1 SGHVS and CDR2 FQNEAQ. The CDR3 runs 19 residues. V shed 6 bases and J shed 7 bases, with 32 bases lying between them. Here the CDR3 DNA reads TGTGCCAGCAGGCGGTCCCCCCACTCCGGGACTCCCGCTTCAAATACGCAGTATTTT. Protein: CASRRSPHSGTPASNTQYF.

This clonotype showed up many times. V and J are TRBV20-1 and TRBJ2-7; possibly TRBD1 for D (6 bases). This CDR3 region has 14 residues. Germline-derived CDR1 and CDR2 are DFQATT and SNEGSKA (reference sequence). Trimming pared 5 bases from V and 2 bases from J, leaving 16 bases between. CDR3 protein: CSAVTGVLTYEQYF. The CDR3 DNA is TGCAGTGCTGTGACAGGTGTCTTAACCTACGAGCAGTACTTC.

This clonotype was observed at least ten times. The rearrangement joins TRBV10-3 to TRBJ2-1; TRBD2 might be the D (6 bases). The germline CDR1 and CDR2 sequences are ENHRY and SYGVKD. Trimming stripped 7 bases from V and 0 bases from J, with 10 bases between. The length of the CDR3 is 14 residues. Here the CDR3 reads CAIKGRDSYNEQFF. The CDR3 DNA reads TGTGCCATCAAGGGGCGGGACTCCTACAATGAGCAGTTCTTC.

This clonotype was recorded many times. The chain carries TRBV20-1 and TRBJ2-1; TRBD1 is a possible D gene (5 bases). Trimming removed 0 bases at V and 4 bases at J, with 13 bases between. The CDR3 sequence is 15 residues long. Germline CDR1 is DFQATT and CDR2 is SNEGSKA (reference sequence). For the CDR3, the DNA is TGCAGTGCTAGAGATATAGACAGCCCGTACAATGAGCAGTTCTTC. This translates into CSARDIDSPYNEQFF.

This clonotype was observed many times. The V and J genes are TRBV19 and TRBJ2-1, with 7 bases matching TRBD2. The CDR3 totals 16 residues. The germline gives CDR1 LNHDA, CDR2 SQIVND (reference sequence). V was pared by 1 base and J by 3 bases, with 6 bases of the junction left unmatched. The CDR3 loop is CASSIGRRGNYNEQFF. The CDR3 region has the DNA TGTGCCAGTAGTATAGGGCGGCGGGGGAACTACAATGAGCAGTTCTTC.

The V and J genes are TRBV6-5 and TRBJ2-7; 8 bases fit TRBD2. Germline V gene data show CDR1 as MNHEY and CDR2 as SVGAGI. CDR3 length: 17 amino acids. Trimming took 2 bases from V and 3 from J; bases not matched to a gene: 12. In DNA form, the CDR3 reads TGTGCCAGCAGTTACCGAATTGGGAGCGGGGGACTCTACGAGCAGTACTTC. It encodes CASSYRIGSGGLYEQYF.

This clonotype was observed many times. This sequence joins TRBV7-2 and TRBJ2-1; a possible D gene is TRBD2 (5 bases). The CDR3 consists of 14 residues. Trimming removed 1 base at V and 2 bases at J, with 6 bases between. CDR1 and CDR2 (germline): SGHTA, FQGNSA. The CDR3 sequence is CASSLEGAYNEQFF. Here the CDR3 DNA reads TGTGCCAGCAGCTTAGAGGGAGCCTACAATGAGCAGTTCTTC.

In this sample, this clonotype turned up many times. The chain combines TRBV27 with TRBJ2-2, with D possibly matching TRBD2 (6 bases). Germline lookup yields CDR1 MNHEY and CDR2 SMNVEV (reference sequence). The CDR3 length is 13 residues. Trimming removed 5 bases at V and 7 bases at J, with 11 bases between. The CDR3 loop reads CASSGGSGGELFF. In DNA, the CDR3 is TGTGCCAGCAGTGGAGGGAGTGGCGGGGAGCTGTTTTTT.

The genes are TRBV20-1 and TRBJ1-2, with 8 nucleotides matching TRBD1. Germline V gene lookup returns CDR1 DFQATT and CDR2 SNEGSKA (reference sequence). Trimming took 1 base from V and 8 from J; bases not matched to a gene: 9. The CDR3 is 14 residues long. The CDR3 region has the DNA TGCAGTGCTAGAGGACAGGGGTCCGGGATGGGCTACACCTTC. Its protein is CSARGQGSGMGYTF.

This clonotype appeared many times. The gene calls are TRBV3-1 and TRBJ2-5, with a weak D call TRBD1 (6 bases). The CDR3 totals 13 residues. The ends were cut back, 4 bases at V and 3 bases at J, with 9 bases in the middle. In germline, CDR1 is LGHDT, CDR2 YNNKEL (reference sequence). CDR3 protein: CASSRWDKETQYF. For the CDR3, the DNA is TGTGCCAGCAGCCGTTGGGACAAAGAGACCCAGTACTTC.

This clonotype was counted many times. The genes are TRBV5-6 and TRBJ2-1, with D perhaps matching TRBD1 (6 bases). The germline gives CDR1 SGHDT, CDR2 YYEEEE. The CDR3 consists of 15 residues. V lost 0 bases and J lost 7, with 14 bases in between. The CDR3 protein is CASSLAPGDANEQFF. The CDR3 nucleotides are TGTGCCAGCAGCTTGGCCCCAGGGGATGCAAATGAGCAGTTCTTC.

The chain employs TRBV20-1 and TRBJ2-5; D may be TRBD1 (6 bases). The CDR3 totals 14 residues. V shed 4 bases and J shed 6 bases, with 18 bases lying between them. CDR1 and CDR2 from the germline V gene are DFQATT and SNEGSKA (reference sequence). The CDR3 DNA follows: TGCAGTGCTATAATAGGGGGAGCCGGAAAGACCCAGTACTTC. Residues: CSAIIGGAGKTQYF.

There are many counts of this clonotype. The genes are TRBV12-3 or TRBV12-4 and TRBJ1-1; the match to TRBD1 covers 11 bases. With V trimmed by 7 bases and J by 1 base, 8 bases remained unmatched. The CDR3 loop spans 16 amino acids. CDR3 DNA sequence: TGTGCCAGCACTAAGGACAGGGGGCTAGGGAACACTGAAGCTTTCTTT. Translated, it gives CASTKDRGLGNTEAFF.

At least ten counts were recorded for this clonotype. The chain recombines TRBV29-1 with TRBJ2-1; a weak D match, TRBD2 (5 bases). Trimming took 6 bases from V and 3 from J, leaving 18 bases between them. The CDR3 runs to 15 residues. Germline CDR1 SQVTM, CDR2 ANQGSEA. In nucleotides, the CDR3 is TGCAGCGTATTTGGAGGCCGACTAAACTACAATGAGCAGTTCTTC. Translated: CSVFGGRLNYNEQFF.